This T cell receptor (beta chain) derives from a study of blood T cell repertoires in COVID-19. Overall study context: Samples taken during acute and convalescent COVID-19 were collected in the United States, Italy and Spain. The analysed material was cDNA or gDNA that came from T cells, B-cell-depleted T cells, or PBMCs.

In the original analysis: The assay estimated nucleated cells by amplifying reference gene primers. Assay used: immunoSEQ multiplex PCR; TCRdb lists only in-frame clones, some missing. The DNA gave D and trimming, while V, J and clone size come from that table. This table has some 300,000 clones, about nine tenths appearing once. The CDR3 is 13 amino acids. Trimming took off 4 bases at V and 2 bases at J, with 9 bases between the two ends. CDR1 is MNHEY and CDR2 is SMNVEV in the germline V gene (reference sequence). The TCR originated in a woman aged 25 to 45 who had recovered from COVID-19. This chain links TRBV27 with TRBJ2-7, with D possibly matching TRBD1 (6 bases). Sequencing input: peripheral blood. The CDR3 nucleotides are TGTGCCAGCAGTTCATACAGGGCCTACGAGCAGTACTTC. It specifies CASSSYRAYEQYF.